The 15 T cell receptor beta chains below come from one sample, sequenced in a study of control samples from healthy donors and cancer patients. Clones were sequenced by immunoSEQ multiplex PCR, and TCRdb holds only the in-frame ones, with some missing. The sample records approximately 52,000 clones, roughly 87% being singletons. The material sequenced was PBMCs. These receptors originate from a man aged 60 to 75 with head and neck cancer.

The J gene is TRBJ2-5, the V gene TRBV24-1, with 7 bases aligning to TRBD1. The V gene end was trimmed by 3 bases and the J gene end by 3 bases; junction bases not matched to a gene: 3. The CDR3 totals 14 residues. Germline CDR1 is KGHDR and CDR2 is SFDVKD. CDR3 coding DNA: TGTGCCACCAGTGATCCGACAGGGAAAGAGACCCAGTACTTC. Encoded protein: CATSDPTGKETQYF.

The rearrangement uses TRBV7-9 and TRBJ2-1; tentatively, D is TRBD2 (6 bases). V was clipped by 0 bases and J by 3 bases, with 6 bases between them. CDR1 is SEHNR and CDR2 is FQNEAQ in the germline V gene (reference sequence). This CDR3 spans 14 amino acids. In DNA, the CDR3 is TGTGCCAGCAGCTTAGCCGGGGGCTACAATGAGCAGTTCTTC. This translates into CASSLAGGYNEQFF.

This chain uses TRBV5-6 with TRBJ2-1; 14 bases fit TRBD2. V lost 4 bases and J lost 10; bases outside the gene matches: 13. Germline V gene data show CDR1 as SGHDT and CDR2 as YYEEEE. The CDR3 extends over 17 amino acids. The CDR3 sequence is CASSRTTSGRVLGEQFF. The CDR3 DNA follows: TGTGCCAGCAGCCGGACGACTAGCGGGAGGGTCTTGGGGGAGCAGTTCTTC.

The rearrangement links TRBV28 to TRBJ2-3; TRBD1 matches 7 bases. Germline V gives CDR1 MDHEN, CDR2 SYDVKM. The J segment lost 2 bases and the V segment lost 4 bases, leaving 9 bases of the junction unmatched. This CDR3 region has 16 residues. The CDR3 protein is CASSSAGGFITDTQYF. CDR3 nucleotide sequence: TGTGCCAGCAGTTCAGCAGGGGGTTTCATCACAGATACGCAGTATTTT.

The chain carries TRBV9 and TRBJ1-4; D is undetermined. CDR3 length: 14 amino acids. Germline-derived CDR1 and CDR2 are SGDLS and YYNGEE. The V end lost 4 bases, the J end lost 7 bases, and 14 bases lay between the germline ends. The CDR3 sequence is CASSPGGVSEKLFF. In DNA, the CDR3 is TGTGCCAGCAGCCCCGGCGGGGTGAGTGAAAAACTGTTTTTT.

The chain joins TRBV7-9 to TRBJ1-4; no definite D call. V lost 3 bases to trimming and J lost 7 bases, with 12 bases between them. The germline CDR1 and CDR2 sequences are SEHNR and FQNEAQ (reference sequence). This CDR3 contains 14 residues. The CDR3 loop is CASSFVQDGEKLFF. The CDR3 bases are TGTGCCAGCAGCTTTGTCCAGGACGGTGAAAAACTGTTTTTT.

The sample holds one count of this clone. CDR3 nucleotide sequence: TGCGCCAGCAGCTTGGGGACAGGGGGCACGAATGAAAAACTGTTTTTT. Translated: CASSLGTGGTNEKLFF. The chain recombines TRBV5-1 with TRBJ1-4; the match to TRBD1 covers 11 bases. V was pared by 0 bases and J by 5 bases, with 3 bases of the junction left unmatched. This CDR3 region has 16 residues. Per the germline V gene, CDR1 is SGHRS and CDR2 is YFSETQ. The variable domain in full, completed from reference TRBV5-1 and TRBJ1-4, reads KAGVTQTPRYLIKTRGQQVTLSCSPISGHRSVSWYQQTPGQGLQFLFEYFSETQRNKGNFPGRFSGRQFSNSRSEMNVSTLELGDSALYLCASSLGTGGTNEKLFFGSGTQLSVL.

The V and J genes are TRBV9 and TRBJ2-1, with D perhaps TRBD2 (7 bases). The CDR3 totals 16 residues. Germline loops: CDR1 SGDLS, CDR2 YYNGEE. V lost 6 bases and J 7 bases, leaving 23 bases between the germline ends. CDR3 nucleotides: TGTGCCAGCAACCCCCAAGGGAGGGGGGCGCAGAATGAGCAGTTCTTC. It yields the protein CASNPQGRGAQNEQFF. Together with reference TRBV9 and TRBJ2-1, the CDR3 gives the full variable domain: DSGVTQTPKHLITATGQRVTLRCSPRSGDLSVYWYQQSLDQGLQFLIQYYNGEERAKGNILERFSAQQFPDLHSELNLSSLELGDSALYFCASNPQGRGAQNEQFFGPGTRLTVL.

On this clone: Additional DNA sequences in this sample encode the identical CDR3. The chain combines TRBV28 with TRBJ2-7; the D is unclear. This CDR3 contains 13 residues. Germline loops: CDR1 MDHEN, CDR2 SYDVKM. Trimming took 4 bases from V and 3 from J, leaving 10 bases between them. The CDR3 reads CASSSGTSYEQYF. CDR3 DNA: TGTGCCAGCAGTTCGGGCACCAGCTACGAGCAGTACTTC. The complete variable domain, with remaining parts taken from reference TRBV28 and TRBJ2-7, reads DVKVTQSSRYLVKRTGEKVFLECVQDMDHENMFWYRQDPGLGLRLIYFSYDVKMKEKGDIPEGYSVSREKKERFSLILESASTNQTSMYLCASSSGTSYEQYFGPGTRLTVT.

This chain connects TRBV30 to TRBJ2-7; possible D gene TRBD1, 6 bases. This CDR3 region has 14 residues. Germline V gene sequence: CDR1 GTSNPN, CDR2 SVGIG (reference sequence). Trimming stripped 2 bases from V and 2 bases from J, with 13 bases between. The CDR3 DNA follows: TGTGCCTGGAGTATGGACAGTCGAGCCTACGAGCAGTACTTC. Its protein is CAWSMDSRAYEQYF. Combining the CDR3 with reference TRBV30 and TRBJ2-7 gives the whole variable domain SQTIHQWPATLVQPVGSPLSLECTVEGTSNPNLYWYRQAAGRGLQLLFYSVGIGQISSEVPQNLSASRPQDRQFILSSKKLLLSDSGFYLCAWSMDSRAYEQYFGPGTRLTVT.

The chain recombines TRBV5-1 with TRBJ2-1, with 8 bases that match TRBD1. CDR1 is SGHRS, CDR2 YFSETQ, per germline. V trimming: 3 bases; J trimming: 10 bases; junction bases outside the gene matches: 9. The CDR3 is 14 amino acids. The CDR3 DNA follows: TGCGCCAGCAGCTCCGGACAGGGAGGAACGGAGCAGTTCTTC. The encoded protein is CASSSGQGGTEQFF.

The V gene is TRBV4-2, the J gene TRBJ1-5; D is ambiguous. V shed 0 bases and J shed 3 bases, with 12 bases lying between them. This CDR3 spans 16 amino acids. CDR1 is LGHNA and CDR2 is YNFKEQ in the germline V gene. The CDR3 here is CASSQDAGNYNQPQHF. The CDR3 nucleotides are TGTGCCAGCAGCCAAGATGCAGGAAACTACAATCAGCCCCAGCATTTT.

This clone has only one observation. The rearrangement joins TRBV7-2 to TRBJ1-3; unclear D gene. Trimming took 0 bases from V and 4 from J, leaving 10 bases between them. This CDR3 region has 15 residues. Germline V gene sequence: CDR1 SGHTA, CDR2 FQGNSA. The CDR3 is CASSLAWTAGNTIYF. In DNA form, the CDR3 reads TGTGCCAGCAGCTTAGCGTGGACCGCGGGAAACACCATATATTTT.

This clone was seen only once. This sequence joins TRBV10-1 and TRBJ2-7, with 9 bases fitting TRBD2. The germline V gene encodes CDR1 WNHNN and CDR2 SYGVQD (reference sequence). CDR3 length: 15 residues. V shed 3 bases and J 2 bases; nucleotides not matched to a gene: 5. The CDR3 here is CASSDSAGGTYEQYF. The CDR3 DNA follows: TGCGCCAGCAGTGACTCAGCGGGAGGAACCTACGAGCAGTACTTC.

The V call is TRBV20-1, the J call TRBJ1-4; no firm D call. Germline CDR1 and CDR2: DFQATT and SNEGSKA (reference sequence). Between the trimmed V and J ends, which lost 4 bases and 8 bases, there was a span of 8 bases. CDR3 length: 11 amino acids. The CDR3 sequence: CSATPSEKLFF. CDR3 in DNA: TGCAGTGCTACCCCGTCGGAAAAACTGTTTTTT.